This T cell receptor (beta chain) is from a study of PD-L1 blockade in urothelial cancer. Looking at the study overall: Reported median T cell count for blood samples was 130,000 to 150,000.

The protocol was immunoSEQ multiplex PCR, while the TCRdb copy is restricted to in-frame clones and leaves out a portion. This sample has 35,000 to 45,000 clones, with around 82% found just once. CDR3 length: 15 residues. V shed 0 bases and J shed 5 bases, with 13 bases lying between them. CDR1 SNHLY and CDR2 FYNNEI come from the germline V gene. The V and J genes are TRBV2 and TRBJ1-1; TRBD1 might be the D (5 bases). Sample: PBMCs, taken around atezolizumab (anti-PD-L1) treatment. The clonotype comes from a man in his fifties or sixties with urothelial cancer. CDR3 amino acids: CASSEAEGVGTEAFF. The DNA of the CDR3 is TGTGCCAGCAGTGAAGCCGAAGGGGTAGGGACTGAAGCTTTCTTT.